These T cell receptor beta chains were read from a single sample in a study of CD8 T cells in ankylosing spondylitis. One entry per CDR3 protein results from TCRdb running MiXCR on the 5' RACE reads. Among some 150,000 distinct CDR3 sequences, about an eighth were seen once, and the ten largest hold 4.1%. The source material was blood, either unsorted or a sorted T cell fraction (not recorded which). These receptors came from a female donor with ankylosing spondylitis or in good health (not recorded which). Both conserved end residues are part of each CDR3. D genes are given only for firm matches. Some rows mark clone size as missing; the rest say once, few, many or name a class of expanded clone.

J,size,D,V,DNA,CDR3
TRBJ2-7,many,-,TRBV5-1,TGCGCCAGCAGCTCCCAAACCTCCTACGAGCAGTACTTC,CASSSQTSYEQYF
TRBJ2-7,-,TRBD1,TRBV2,TGTGCCAGCAGGAGGGGGCTCGACGAGCAGTACTTC,CASRRGLDEQYF
TRBJ2-5,many,-,TRBV20-1,TGCAGTGCTAGTTTCACTAGGGGCCAAGAGACCCAGTACTTC,CSASFTRGQETQYF
TRBJ1-2,-,-,TRBV3-1,TGTGCCAGCAGCCACGACAGAAACTATGGCTACACCTTC,CASSHDRNYGYTF
TRBJ2-3,many,-,TRBV20-1,TGCAGTGCTCCCCACCTGTCTCGCACAGATACGCAGTATTTT,CSAPHLSRTDTQYF
TRBJ2-2,many,-,TRBV20-1,TGCAGTGCTAGAGATTGGTCTGGCGGGGGCCCAAACACCGGGGAGCTGTTTTTT,CSARDWSGGGPNTGELFF
TRBJ2-7,-,-,TRBV20-1,TGCAGTGCTAGAGATCTGAATTACGAGCAGTACTTC,CSARDLNYEQYF
TRBJ2-1,few,TRBD1,TRBV5-1,TGCGCCAGCAGAGGGACAGGGGGAAGCAATGAGCAGTTCTTC,CASRGTGGSNEQFF
TRBJ2-5,many,-,TRBV5-1,TGCGCCAGCAGCCACCAATGGACAGAAGAGACCCAGTACTTC,CASSHQWTEETQYF
TRBJ1-6,many,-,TRBV7-6,TGTGCCAGCAGCCGACCGGCGGGGGCGAATTCACCCCTCCACTTT,CASSRPAGANSPLHF
TRBJ2-1,-,-,TRBV9,TGTGCCAGCAGCTCCCTCTGGGGGGATGAGCAGTTCTTC,CASSSLWGDEQFF
TRBJ1-4,-,TRBD1,TRBV6-5,TGTGCCAGCAATTCCACAGGGGTGAATGAAAAACTGTTTTTT,CASNSTGVNEKLFF
TRBJ2-3,many,TRBD2,TRBV20-1,TGCAGCCCCCTCGGGACTAGCGAGAGCACAGATACGCAGTATTTT,CSPLGTSESTDTQYF
TRBJ1-1,many,-,TRBV11-2,TGTGCCAGCAGCTTGATGGACAGTGAAGCTTTCTTT,CASSLMDSEAFF
TRBJ2-6,many,-,TRBV29-1,TGCAGCGTCGGACAGCGCGGGGCCAACGTCCTGACTTTC,CSVGQRGANVLTF
TRBJ2-2,many,-,TRBV14,TGTGCCAGCAGCTTTTCTAACACCGGGGAGCTGTTTTTT,CASSFSNTGELFF
TRBJ2-5,many,-,TRBV5-6,TGTGCCAGCAGCTTGTTTGAGGGTAAAGAGACCCAGTACTTC,CASSLFEGKETQYF
TRBJ1-5,many,-,TRBV9,TGTGCCAGCAGCGTAGAGGGTGTAGTACTTAGCAATCAGCCCCAGCATTTT,CASSVEGVVLSNQPQHF
TRBJ1-4,few,-,TRBV28,TGTGCCAGCAGTACTCAGGGGTCAGCTAATGAAAAACTGTTTTTT,CASSTQGSANEKLFF
TRBJ1-1,-,TRBD1,TRBV6-2/TRBV6-3,TGTGCCAGCAGTACCCGACAGGGAGGGACTGAAGCTTTCTTT,CASSTRQGGTEAFF